The 27 T cell receptor beta chains below all came from one sample that was sequenced in a study of cytomegalovirus exposure and HLA in healthy donors. With 60 Vbeta and 13 Jbeta primers, the PCR was carried out. Only in-frame clones appear in the TCRdb table, and some are missing; sequencing was by immunoSEQ multiplex PCR. The sample records 120,000 or so clones, roughly 80% being singletons. Source material: PBMCs. The source is a man in his fifties or sixties in good health and CMV-seropositive.

The chain recombines TRBV7-2 with TRBJ2-3; 14 bases map to TRBD2. J was trimmed by 3 bases and V by 5 bases; bases with no gene match: 7. CDR1 and CDR2 (germline): SGHTA, FQGNSA. The length of the CDR3 is 17 residues. CDR3 residues: CASSPRLAGGRTDTQYF. The CDR3 DNA sequence: TGTGCCAGCAGCCCTCGACTAGCGGGAGGGCGGACAGATACGCAGTATTTT.

The chain's CDR3 is CASSFQGLGYEQYF. The CDR3 DNA reads as TGTGCCAGCAGCTTTCAGGGGCTGGGATACGAGCAGTACTTC. The chain employs TRBV7-2 and TRBJ2-7; D possibly corresponds to TRBD1 (6 bases). The germline CDR1 and CDR2 sequences are SGHTA and FQGNSA. CDR3 size: 14 residues. The V gene lost 3 bases and the J gene lost 4 bases, with 13 bases spanning the gap.

J is TRBJ2-2 and V is TRBV4-1; unclear D gene. This CDR3 contains 15 residues. Deletions cut 2 bases from V and 3 bases from J, with 10 bases between. Germline V gene data show CDR1 as MGHRA and CDR2 as YSYEKL. This CDR3 reads CASSQRYTDTGELFF. CDR3 coding DNA: TGCGCCAGCAGCCAAAGATATACGGACACCGGGGAGCTGTTTTTT.

The CDR3 protein is CASSLGTGQPQHF. DNA for the CDR3: TGTGCCAGCAGCTTAGGCACCGGTCAGCCCCAGCATTTT. This chain uses TRBV7-9 with TRBJ1-5; D is undetermined. The CDR3 contains 13 residues. V was cut by 1 base and J by 6 bases, with 7 bases left in between. Looked up from germline, CDR1 is SEHNR and CDR2 is FQNEAQ (reference sequence).

The J gene is TRBJ2-3, the V gene TRBV30; the match to TRBD1 covers 7 bases. The CDR3 contains 13 residues. Germline CDR1 reads GTSNPN; CDR2 reads SVGIG (reference sequence). V lost 1 base to trimming and J lost 3 bases; unmatched junction nucleotides: 1. CDR3 coding DNA: TGTGCCTGGAGTGAACAGGGGACAGATACGCAGTATTTT. The encoded protein is CAWSEQGTDTQYF. The whole variable domain, filled in from reference TRBV30 and TRBJ2-3, reads SQTIHQWPATLVQPVGSPLSLECTVEGTSNPNLYWYRQAAGRGLQLLFYSVGIGQISSEVPQNLSASRPQDRQFILSSKKLLLSDSGFYLCAWSEQGTDTQYFGPGTRLTVL.

The gene calls are TRBV11-3 and TRBJ1-1, with a weak D call TRBD1 (6 bases). The germline V gene has CDR1 SGHNT and CDR2 YENEEA. CDR3 length: 15 residues. V was cut by 1 base and J by 2 bases, with 11 bases left in between. The CDR3 DNA is TGTGCCAGCAGCTTAGTTGGCAGGGGTAACACTGAAGCTTTCTTT. This translates into CASSLVGRGNTEAFF. The full variable domain, completed using reference TRBV11-3 and TRBJ1-1, is EAGVVQSPRYKIIEKKQPVAFWCNPISGHNTLYWYLQNLGQGPELLIRYENEEAVDDSQLPKDRFSAERLKGVDSTLKIQPAELGDSAVYLCASSLVGRGNTEAFFGQGTRLTVV.

The chain links TRBV2 to TRBJ2-2; D is unresolved. The germline V gene encodes CDR1 SNHLY and CDR2 FYNNEI. CDR3 length: 15 amino acids. Trimming removed 3 bases from V and 2 bases from J, with 10 bases in between. Here the CDR3 DNA reads TGTGCCAGCAGTGACCACAGCCCTAACACCGGGGAGCTGTTTTTT. It specifies CASSDHSPNTGELFF.

The CDR3 loop reads CSVAVGTGRTNYGYTF. As DNA, the CDR3 is TGCAGCGTTGCTGTCGGGACAGGCCGCACGAACTATGGCTACACCTTC. The chain links TRBV29-1 to TRBJ1-2, with 8 nucleotides matching TRBD1. V lost 4 bases and J lost 2; bases outside the gene matches: 12. Germline assignment: CDR1 SQVTM and CDR2 ANQGSEA. This CDR3 is 16 amino acids long. Full variable domain (missing parts from reference TRBV29-1 and TRBJ1-2): SAVISQKPSRDICQRGTSLTIQCQVDSQVTMMFWYRQQPGQSLTLIATANQGSEATYESGFVIDKFPISRPNLTFSTLTVSNMSPEDSSIYLCSVAVGTGRTNYGYTFGSGTRLTVV.

This chain links TRBV5-5 with TRBJ2-7, with a possible D match to TRBD2 (5 bases). CDR1 is SGHKS, CDR2 YYEKEE, per germline (reference sequence). V lost 2 bases to trimming and J lost 5 bases, with 17 bases between them. The CDR3 consists of 15 residues. This CDR3 is CASSFGSAFGDEQYF. DNA for the CDR3: TGTGCCAGCAGCTTCGGCAGCGCCTTCGGGGACGAGCAGTACTTC. The full variable domain, its missing parts supplied by reference TRBV5-5 and TRBJ2-7, is DAGVTQSPTHLIKTRGQQVTLRCSPISGHKSVSWYQQVLGQGPQFIFQYYEKEERGRGNFPDRFSARQFPNYSSELNVNALLLGDSALYLCASSFGSAFGDEQYFGPGTRLTVT.

The chain joins TRBV10-2 to TRBJ2-5; TRBD2 aligns across 7 bases. Germline CDR1 reads WSHSY; CDR2 reads SAAADI. V lost 5 bases, J lost 7 bases, and 10 bases stayed unmatched. The CDR3 is 14 amino acids. CDR3 sequence reads: CASSPGPPGGTQYF. The CDR3 DNA sequence: TGCGCCAGCAGTCCCGGACCCCCGGGAGGGACCCAGTACTTC.

The chain employs TRBV19 and TRBJ1-2, with 8 positions matching TRBD1. The CDR3 is 16 residues long. Per the germline V gene, CDR1 is LNHDA and CDR2 is SQIVND (reference sequence). The V and J ends lost 4 bases and 4 bases, in that order; junction bases with no gene match: 11. CDR3 sequence reads: CASSRGTGTFLYGYTF. The CDR3 nucleotides read TGTGCCAGTAGTAGGGGGACAGGAACCTTTCTCTATGGCTACACCTTC. Full variable domain (missing parts from reference TRBV19 and TRBJ1-2): DGGITQSPKYLFRKEGQNVTLSCEQNLNHDAMYWYRQDPGQGLRLIYYSQIVNDFQKGDIAEGYSVSREKKESFPLTVTSAQKNPTAFYLCASSRGTGTFLYGYTFGSGTRLTVV.

This clone was recorded a few times. This chain connects TRBV5-1 to TRBJ1-4; tentative D call: TRBD1 (5 bases). The V and J ends lost 0 bases and 6 bases respectively, with 12 bases between them. Germline assignment: CDR1 SGHRS and CDR2 YFSETQ. CDR3 length: 15 residues. The CDR3 loop is CASSLVGPQDEKLFF. In DNA, the CDR3 is TGCGCCAGCAGCTTGGTGGGGCCCCAGGATGAAAAACTGTTTTTT.

V usage is TRBV7-9 and J usage is TRBJ2-1, with 8 bases matching TRBD1. Germline lookup yields CDR1 SEHNR and CDR2 FQNEAQ (reference sequence). The CDR3 is made up of 17 amino acids. V trimming: 1 base; J trimming: 0 bases; junction bases outside the gene matches: 5. CDR3: CASSLDRTGSSYNEQFF. As DNA, the CDR3 is TGTGCCAGCAGCTTAGATCGGACAGGGAGCTCCTACAATGAGCAGTTCTTC.

The genes are TRBV28 and TRBJ2-7; D call uncertain. The V and J ends lost 5 bases and 7 bases respectively, with 12 bases between them. The CDR3 has 12 amino acids. Germline values: CDR1 MDHEN, CDR2 SYDVKM. Written as DNA, the CDR3 is TGTGCCAGCAGTCGCGGTTGGTGGGAGCAGTACTTC. Protein product: CASSRGWWEQYF.

DNA of the CDR3: TGTGCCAGCTCACCAAGTTCCAGGGGGGAGACCCAGTACTTC. Its translation is CASSPSSRGETQYF. The gene calls are TRBV18 and TRBJ2-5; 7 bases are shared with TRBD1. Per the germline V gene, CDR1 is KGHSH and CDR2 is LQKENI. The CDR3 covers 14 residues. The V gene end was trimmed by 2 bases and the J gene end by 5 bases; junction bases not matched to a gene: 5.

This chain connects TRBV5-1 to TRBJ1-1; the match to TRBD1 covers 8 bases. There are 13 residues in the CDR3. After removal of 4 bases from V and 7 bases from J, the junction contained 6 bases not matched to a gene. Germline CDR1 and CDR2: SGHRS and YFSETQ. The chain's CDR3 is CASSLGQDGEAFF. CDR3 DNA: TGCGCCAGCAGCCTGGGACAGGATGGTGAAGCTTTCTTT.

This clone showed up just once. The CDR3 spells CASSSSSGTGVQPQHF. CDR3 sequence (DNA): TGTGCCAGCAGTTCCAGCTCCGGGACAGGGGTCCAGCCCCAGCATTTT. This chain uses TRBV27 with TRBJ1-5, with 10 positions matching TRBD1. Trimming took 4 bases from V and 7 from J; bases not matched to a gene: 10. Germline assignment: CDR1 MNHEY and CDR2 SMNVEV (reference sequence). The CDR3 is 16 residues long.

This clone was seen a few times. The J gene is TRBJ2-3, the V gene TRBV6-6; D might be TRBD1 (5 bases). The germline V gene has CDR1 MNHNY and CDR2 SVGAGI (reference sequence). The CDR3 spans 14 residues. Trimming shortened V by 8 bases and J by 0 bases, and 12 bases separated the two germline ends. The CDR3: CASGDSSSTDTQYF. The CDR3 coding sequence is TGTGCCAGCGGCGACAGCTCTAGCACAGATACGCAGTATTTT.

This clone turned up a few times. The gene calls are TRBV6-1 and TRBJ1-1; 9 positions match TRBD1. V shed 5 bases and J 7 bases; nucleotides not matched to a gene: 2. The germline gives CDR1 MNHNS, CDR2 SASEGT. This CDR3 spans 12 amino acids. The CDR3 bases are TGTGCCAGCAGTACAGGGGGCCTTGAAGCTTTCTTT. Its protein product is CASSTGGLEAFF.

This clone was seen ten or more times. The chain joins TRBV7-9 to TRBJ1-4, with D unclear. Germline V gene sequence: CDR1 SEHNR, CDR2 FQNEAQ (reference sequence). The CDR3 is 14 amino acids. V was cut by 4 bases and J by 0 bases, with 6 bases left in between. The CDR3 DNA is TGTGCCAGCAGCTCGGAGGCAACTAATGAAAAACTGTTTTTT. As protein: CASSSEATNEKLFF.

The rearrangement joins TRBV7-9 to TRBJ1-1; a possible D gene is TRBD1 (5 bases). The CDR3 runs 15 residues. V lost 3 bases and J 5 bases, leaving 16 bases between the germline ends. Germline V gene lookup returns CDR1 SEHNR and CDR2 FQNEAQ (reference sequence). The CDR3 DNA reads TGTGCCAGCAGCTTCAGGGCTTCGGGCAGAACTGAAGCTTTCTTT. This encodes CASSFRASGRTEAFF.

J is TRBJ1-1 and V is TRBV10-3; a possible D gene is TRBD1 (5 bases). This CDR3 has 14 amino acids. The germline CDR1 and CDR2 sequences are ENHRY and SYGVKD. Deletions cut 3 bases from V and 2 bases from J, with 10 bases between. The CDR3 reads CAISEGDFNTEAFF. In nucleotides, the CDR3 is TGTGCCATCAGTGAAGGGGATTTTAACACTGAAGCTTTCTTT.

This clone was recorded only once. This chain uses TRBV28 with TRBJ1-2, with D tentatively TRBD1 (5 bases). Per germline, CDR1 MDHEN and CDR2 SYDVKM. The CDR3 is 15 residues long. The V end lost 2 bases, the J end lost 2 bases, and 12 bases lay between the germline ends. The chain's CDR3 is CASSLPTSGNYGYTF. Written as DNA, the CDR3 is TGTGCCAGCAGTTTACCCACTTCAGGGAACTATGGCTACACCTTC.

This chain links TRBV18 with TRBJ1-2; D is undetermined. The CDR3 consists of 13 residues. Trimming stripped 4 bases from V and 2 bases from J, with 8 bases between. Germline CDR1 reads KGHSH; CDR2 reads LQKENI. The CDR3 nucleotides read TGTGCCAGCTCACGTGACACGAACTATGGCTACACCTTC. Amino acid sequence: CASSRDTNYGYTF. The full variable domain, rest sourced from reference TRBV18 and TRBJ1-2, is NAGVMQNPRHLVRRRGQEARLRCSPMKGHSHVYWYRQLPEEGLKFMVYLQKENIIDESGMPKERFSAEFPKEGPSILRIQQVVRGDSAAYFCASSRDTNYGYTFGSGTRLTVV.

This sequence joins TRBV7-2 and TRBJ2-5; 9 bases are shared with TRBD1. The CDR3 extends over 13 amino acids. Unmatched junction bases numbered 6, after V lost 4 bases and J lost 9 bases. Germline V gene sequence: CDR1 SGHTA, CDR2 FQGNSA. CDR3 nucleotides: TGTGCCAGCAGCTCCAACAGGGGGCAGGCCCAGTACTTC. This codes for CASSSNRGQAQYF. The full variable domain, its missing parts supplied by reference TRBV7-2 and TRBJ2-5, is GAGVSQSPSNKVTEKGKDVELRCDPISGHTALYWYRQSLGQGLEFLIYFQGNSAPDKSGLPSDRFSAERTGGSVSTLTIQRTQQEDSAVYLCASSSNRGQAQYFGPGTRLLVL.

The chain links TRBV5-4 to TRBJ1-1; TRBD1 matches 10 bases. The germline CDR1 and CDR2 sequences are SGHNT and YYREEE (reference sequence). The J segment lost 7 bases and the V segment lost 4 bases, leaving 4 bases of the junction unmatched. The CDR3 covers 13 residues. CDR3 amino acids: CASSQGQGYEAFF. CDR3 DNA: TGTGCCAGCAGCCAGGGACAGGGGTATGAAGCTTTCTTT.

On this clone itself: The sample holds other DNA sequences that translate to the same CDR3. The chain combines TRBV6-5 with TRBJ2-7; D not resolved. V was pared by 0 bases and J by 1 base, with 4 bases between. CDR3 length equals 13 residues. The germline gives CDR1 MNHEY, CDR2 SVGAGI. CDR3 sequence reads: CASSYSQSYEQYF. For the CDR3, the DNA is TGTGCCAGCAGTTACTCACAGTCCTACGAGCAGTACTTC.